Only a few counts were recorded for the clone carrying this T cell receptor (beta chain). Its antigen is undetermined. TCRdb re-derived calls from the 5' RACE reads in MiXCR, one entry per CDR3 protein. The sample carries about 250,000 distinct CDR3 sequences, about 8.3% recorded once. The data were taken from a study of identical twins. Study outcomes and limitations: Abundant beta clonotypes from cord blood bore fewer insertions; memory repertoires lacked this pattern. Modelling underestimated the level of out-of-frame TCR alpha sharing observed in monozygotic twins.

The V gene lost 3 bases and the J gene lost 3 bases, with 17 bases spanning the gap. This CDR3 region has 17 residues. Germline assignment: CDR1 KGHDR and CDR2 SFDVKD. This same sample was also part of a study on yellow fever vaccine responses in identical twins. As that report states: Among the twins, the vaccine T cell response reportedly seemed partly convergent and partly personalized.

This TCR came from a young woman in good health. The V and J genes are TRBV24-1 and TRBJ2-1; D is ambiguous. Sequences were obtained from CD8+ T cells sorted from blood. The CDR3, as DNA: TGTGCCACCAGTGATCCAATTGCTGACCCCCGCTACAATGAGCAGTTCTTC. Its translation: CATSDPIADPRYNEQFF.